The subject of this entry is one T cell receptor beta chain. Its antigen is unidentified. This record comes from a study of response to subunit inactivated influenza vaccine. Findings of the study overall: T cells newly recruited by each seasonal influenza vaccination are few, the authors suggested.

The ends were cut back, 1 base at V and 7 bases at J, with 11 bases in the middle. Germline CDR1 is SGHVS and CDR2 is FQNEAQ. The CDR3 loop spans 13 amino acids. TCRdb itself ran the RT-PCR reads through MiXCR, one entry per CDR3 protein. Among over 650,000 distinct CDR3 sequences listed, roughly 18% were seen once. The sample was PBMCs from blood, taken 5 days after vaccination. The chain combines TRBV7-8 with TRBJ2-7, with D tentatively TRBD1 (6 bases). This TCR was sampled from a man between 45 and 60 years old who received an inactivated influenza vaccine. The CDR3 DNA reads as TGTGCCAGCAGCTTAGGTCAGGGGCAAGAGCAGTACTTC. Translating gives CASSLGQGQEQYF.